The 21 T cell receptor beta chains below all came from one sample that was sequenced in a study of cytotoxic CD8 clonotypes in ibrutinib-treated CLL. The data were produced by immunoSEQ multiplex PCR, yet TCRdb's version contains in-frame clones alone and is incomplete. The data contain some 26,000 clones, over 75% of them seen just once; the ten biggest clones take up approximately 8%. The sequencing used PBMCs, collected after 24 months of ibrutinib treatment. These receptors all stem from a human donor with chronic lymphocytic leukemia.

The rearrangement joins TRBV11-1 to TRBJ1-1, with D unclear. V lost 2 bases and J 0 bases, leaving 7 bases between the germline ends. Germline V gene sequence: CDR1 SGHAT, CDR2 FQDESV (reference sequence). This CDR3 is built from 14 residues. CDR3 nucleotides: TGTGCCAGCAGCTTAAGATCTGTGAACACTGAAGCTTTCTTT. This sequence encodes CASSLRSVNTEAFF.

The CDR3 bases are TGTGCCAGCAGTGACCCGGGACACTACACAGATACGCAGTATTTT. This encodes CASSDPGHYTDTQYF. The chain links TRBV25-1 to TRBJ2-3, with a weak D call TRBD1 (6 bases). The CDR3 is 15 residues long. Germline lookup yields CDR1 MGHDK and CDR2 SYGVNS. V was cut by 3 bases and J by 2 bases, with 12 bases left in between.

The chain combines TRBV19 with TRBJ1-2; D unclear. This CDR3 contains 12 residues. CDR1 and CDR2 (germline): LNHDA, SQIVND (reference sequence). The V and J ends lost 8 bases and 5 bases respectively, with 12 bases between them. CDR3 region: CASSPDFYGYTF. For the CDR3, the DNA is TGTGCCAGTTCTCCGGACTTTTATGGCTACACCTTC. Full variable domain (missing parts from reference TRBV19 and TRBJ1-2): DGGITQSPKYLFRKEGQNVTLSCEQNLNHDAMYWYRQDPGQGLRLIYYSQIVNDFQKGDIAEGYSVSREKKESFPLTVTSAQKNPTAFYLCASSPDFYGYTFGSGTRLTVV.

The gene calls are TRBV2 and TRBJ2-2; D ambiguous. The CDR3 length is 14 residues. V was shortened by 4 bases and J by 6 bases, with 12 bases between the two germline ends. In germline, CDR1 is SNHLY, CDR2 FYNNEI. The CDR3 sequence: CASSAISKAGELFF. In DNA, the CDR3 is TGTGCCAGCAGTGCGATTAGCAAAGCCGGGGAGCTGTTTTTT.

The table lists this clone with a count of one. Relative to the germline gene, one junction end is altered; a read error may explain this. The V call is TRBV2, the J call TRBJ2-1; D unclear. The germline gives CDR1 SNHLY, CDR2 FYNNEI. This CDR3 contains 14 residues. The CDR3 bases are TGTGCCAGCAGTGAGACGGCTGCAGTTCGGTCACCTCTCTTC. Residues: CASSETAAVRSPLF.

The J gene is TRBJ2-1, the V gene TRBV5-4; the D gene could be TRBD1 or TRBD2 (5 bases each). This CDR3 spans 13 amino acids. The germline V and J ends were trimmed by 4 bases and 4 bases, with 9 bases remaining between them. CDR1 SGHNT and CDR2 YYREEE come from the germline V gene (reference sequence). The CDR3 bases are TGTGCCAGCAGCGGGACGGTTTACAATGAGCAGTTCTTC. Translation: CASSGTVYNEQFF. Combining the CDR3 with reference TRBV5-4 and TRBJ2-1 gives the whole variable domain ETGVTQSPTHLIKTRGQQVTLRCSSQSGHNTVSWYQQALGQGPQFIFQYYREEENGRGNFPPRFSGLQFPNYSSELNVNALELDDSALYLCASSGTVYNEQFFGPGTRLTVL.

V gene TRBV5-6 combines with J gene TRBJ1-2; D not certain. V lost 2 bases, J lost 7 bases, and 9 bases lay in between. Germline V CDR1 and CDR2: SGHDT, YYEEEE. The CDR3 contains 12 residues. CDR3 in amino acids: CASSFPISGYTF. The DNA of the CDR3 is TGTGCCAGCAGCTTTCCTATCAGTGGCTACACCTTC.

The genes are TRBV2 and TRBJ1-5, with D possibly being TRBD1 (5 bases). CDR3 length: 16 residues. V was cut by 4 bases and J by 6 bases, with 19 bases left in between. CDR1 SNHLY and CDR2 FYNNEI come from the germline V gene. DNA for the CDR3: TGTGCCAGCAGTGGAGAACAACTCCTTCAGGGTCAGCCCCAGCATTTT. It codes for CASSGEQLLQGQPQHF.

This chain's CDR3 is CASSRVGYQPQHF. In DNA, the CDR3 is TGTGCCAGCAGCCGGGTGGGGTATCAGCCCCAGCATTTT. J is TRBJ1-5 and V is TRBV11-2; D gene uncertain. Trimming took 5 bases from V and 5 from J, leaving 10 bases between them. Germline loops: CDR1 SGHAT, CDR2 FQNNGV. The CDR3 runs 13 residues.

The chain couples TRBV5-4 to TRBJ2-2; 9 bases are a match to TRBD2. The junction had 6 bases not matched to a gene; V was cut back by 4 bases and J by 2 bases. The germline gives CDR1 SGHNT, CDR2 YYREEE (reference sequence). The CDR3 has 16 residues. The CDR3 coding sequence is TGTGCCAGCAGCCCAGCGGGGGGAATAAACACCGGGGAGCTGTTTTTT. Its translation: CASSPAGGINTGELFF.

The chain joins TRBV10-3 to TRBJ1-2, with TRBD1 identical over 11 bases. V lost 3 bases to trimming and J lost 5 bases; unmatched junction nucleotides: 11. From germline, CDR1 is ENHRY and CDR2 SYGVKD. The CDR3 extends over 17 amino acids. The CDR3 DNA reads TGTGCCATCAGTGACCTCAAGGACAGGGGGCAGGATTATGGCTACACCTTC. This codes for CAISDLKDRGQDYGYTF.

This chain joins TRBV19 and TRBJ2-5; D call uncertain. V lost 9 bases and J 2 bases, leaving 13 bases between the germline ends. Germline assignment: CDR1 LNHDA and CDR2 SQIVND (reference sequence). This CDR3 region has 13 residues. Here the CDR3 reads CASAPQKQETQYF. In DNA form, the CDR3 reads TGTGCCAGCGCCCCACAAAAACAAGAGACCCAGTACTTC.

The rearrangement links TRBV7-9 to TRBJ1-2; D may be TRBD1 (6 bases). The CDR3 covers 13 residues. CDR1 is SEHNR and CDR2 is FQNEAQ in the germline V gene (reference sequence). The ends were cut back, 0 bases at V and 4 bases at J, with 6 bases in the middle. The DNA for the CDR3 is TGTGCCAGCAGCTTAGCAGGGGGCTATGGCTACACCTTC. Its protein is CASSLAGGYGYTF.

J is TRBJ2-1 and V is TRBV6-4, with TRBD1 identical over 9 bases. The J segment lost 8 bases and the V segment lost 6 bases, leaving 14 bases of the junction unmatched. The CDR3 is 16 residues long. From germline, CDR1 is MRHNA and CDR2 SNTAGT. The CDR3 loop is CASSEETGQGFDEQFF. CDR3 coding DNA: TGTGCCAGCAGCGAAGAGACGGGACAGGGTTTCGATGAGCAGTTCTTC.

V and J are TRBV10-3 and TRBJ1-1; D is perhaps TRBD1 (6 bases). Germline CDR1 ENHRY, CDR2 SYGVKD. Trimming removed 6 bases at V and 0 bases at J, with 8 bases between. The CDR3 consists of 13 residues. The CDR3 DNA sequence: TGTGCCATCAGGGACAGCTTGAACACTGAAGCTTTCTTT. As protein: CAIRDSLNTEAFF.

V usage is TRBV5-4 and J usage is TRBJ1-3; weak D call: TRBD1 (6 bases). CDR3 length: 16 residues. V was trimmed by 0 bases and J by 3 bases, leaving 13 bases between them. Germline CDR1 and CDR2: SGHNT and YYREEE (reference sequence). The CDR3 DNA reads TGTGCCAGCAGCTTGGAAGGGGGATATTTTGGAAACACCATATATTTT. Translating it yields CASSLEGGYFGNTIYF.

Only one count was recorded for this clone. The V call is TRBV11-2, the J call TRBJ1-2; D gene unclear. The germline V and J ends were trimmed by 2 bases and 4 bases, with 11 bases remaining between them. The germline V gene has CDR1 SGHAT and CDR2 FQNNGV. This CDR3 contains 14 residues. The CDR3 DNA is TGTGCCAGCAGCTTATCCGGGAGTGTCTATGGCTACACCTTC. Residues: CASSLSGSVYGYTF.

Points on this clone: The same CDR3 also results from other DNA sequences found in this sample. V and J are TRBV6-5 and TRBJ2-7; 9 nucleotides line up with TRBD1. V shed 6 bases, J shed 4 bases, and the junction held 7 bases outside the gene matches. Germline CDR1 reads MNHEY; CDR2 reads SVGAGI. The CDR3 length is 14 residues. Here the CDR3 DNA reads TGTGCCAGCAGGACAGGGACAGGGATATACGAGCAGTACTTC. Encoded protein: CASRTGTGIYEQYF.

The chain uses TRBV10-3 and TRBJ1-2; 7 nucleotides match TRBD1. Looked up from germline, CDR1 is ENHRY and CDR2 is SYGVKD. CDR3 length: 12 amino acids. V lost 9 bases to trimming and J lost 6 bases; unmatched junction nucleotides: 7. CDR3 sequence (DNA): TGTGCCATTTCCCGGGGGACAGATGGCTACACCTTC. This sequence encodes CAISRGTDGYTF.

The rearrangement joins TRBV23-1 to TRBJ2-7, with a weak D call TRBD1 (6 bases). TRBV23-1 is noted as an ORF with a role that remains uncertain. The CDR3 has 16 amino acids. The V end was cut by 3 bases, the J end by 2 bases, with 17 bases between. The CDR3 DNA sequence: TGCGCCAGCAGTCACCCTACAGGGTATGTGCCCTACGAGCAGTACTTC. It translates to CASSHPTGYVPYEQYF.

The chain uses TRBV19 and TRBJ1-5; weak D call: TRBD1 (5 bases). The germline CDR1 and CDR2 sequences are LNHDA and SQIVND (reference sequence). The CDR3 extends over 11 amino acids. The ends were cut back, 6 bases at V and 9 bases at J, with 9 bases in the middle. The CDR3 nucleotides read TGTGCCAGTAGCCTTGGGGGGCCCCAGCATTTT. It is translated as CASSLGGPQHF. The full variable domain, completed using reference TRBV19 and TRBJ1-5, is DGGITQSPKYLFRKEGQNVTLSCEQNLNHDAMYWYRQDPGQGLRLIYYSQIVNDFQKGDIAEGYSVSREKKESFPLTVTSAQKNPTAFYLCASSLGGPQHFGDGTRLSIL.